A selection of T cell receptor beta chains follows, all from one sample in a study of T cell responses to AZD1222 COVID-19 vaccine. Only in-frame clones appear in the TCRdb table, and some are missing; sequencing was by immunoSEQ multiplex PCR. The table has about 170,000 clones, approximately 93% seen once. The sequences come from peripheral blood, collected on day 0 of AZD1222 vaccination. Receptors originate from an adult in good health. Each CDR3 is given with its conserved first and last residue. Fields, in order: clone size, D gene, V gene, J gene, CDR3 DNA, CDR3 protein. The D gene is left open where the match is weak. Size tells how often a clone was seen (once, few, many) or the class of an expanded clone, and some rows leave it out.

>.|.|TRBV5-6|TRBJ1-3
TGTGCCAGCAGCTTAAAGGGCTACTCTGGAAACACCATATATTTT
CASSLKGYSGNTIYF
>.|.|TRBV18|TRBJ1-6
TGTGCCAGCTCCAGGAGTAATTCACCCCTCCACTTT
CASSRSNSPLHF
>.|TRBD2|TRBV7-2|TRBJ2-2
TGTGCCAGCAGCTTGGGACTAGCGGGGGCCGAGGCCGGGGAGCTGTTTTTT
CASSLGLAGAEAGELFF
>.|TRBD1|TRBV7-6|TRBJ2-1
TGTGCCAGCAGCTCCCGTAACGCGGACAGGGCCAATGAGCAGTTCTTC
CASSSRNADRANEQFF
>.|TRBD2|TRBV3-1/TRBV3-2|TRBJ2-2
TGTGCCAGCAGCCAAGATACGGGACTAGCGGGACGTGACACCGGGGAGCTGTTTTTT
CASSQDTGLAGRDTGELFF
>.|.|TRBV12-5|TRBJ1-2
TGTGCTAGTGGTTTGGAAAAGCAAACAGGGTTAAGATTCGCTGGCTACACCTTC
CASGLEKQTGLRFAGYTF
>.|TRBD1|TRBV27|TRBJ2-7
TGTGCCACCACCGGGACAGGGACCTACGAGCAGTACTTC
CATTGTGTYEQYF
>once|.|TRBV12-3/TRBV12-4|TRBJ1-5
TGTGCCAGCACCCGAATTGGCAATCAGCCCCAGCATTTT
CASTRIGNQPQHF
>.|TRBD1|TRBV6-5|TRBJ1-2
TGTGCCAGCAGTTACACGGACAGGGGGAACTATGGCTACACCTTC
CASSYTDRGNYGYTF
>.|.|TRBV19|TRBJ1-5
TGTGCCAGTACGAAGGGGGGCGCGGGATATCAGCCCCAGCATTTT
CASTKGGAGYQPQHF
>once|TRBD1|TRBV6-5|TRBJ2-7
TGTGCCAGCAGCTACGAAAGACAGGGATTCTACGAGCAGTACTTC
CASSYERQGFYEQYF
>.|.|TRBV7-9|TRBJ1-4
TGTGCCAGCAGACACGGTTGGAGGGGAGATGGGAGGACTAATGAAAAACTGTTTTTT
CASRHGWRGDGRTNEKLFF
>.|.|TRBV18|TRBJ2-1
TGTGCCAGCTCACCACCGGGTAATTCCTACAATGAGCAGTTCTTC
CASSPPGNSYNEQFF
>.|.|TRBV10-1|TRBJ2-7
TGCGCCAGCAGTGATAAGAGTCCTATCTCGGGTGAGCAGTACTTC
CASSDKSPISGEQYF
>.|.|TRBV5-4|TRBJ2-7
TGTGCCAGCAGCTTGTCAGAGGGCGAGCAGTACTTC
CASSLSEGEQYF
>.|.|TRBV19|TRBJ1-2
TGTGCCAGTAATTGGGATCCGACAGCGCAACACTATGGCTACACCTTC
CASNWDPTAQHYGYTF
>.|.|TRBV5-1|TRBJ1-1
TGCGCCAGCAGCTTGGTCACTTTCGGAGGCACTGAAGCTTTCTTT
CASSLVTFGGTEAFF
>.|.|TRBV9|TRBJ2-7
TGTGCCAGCAGCGTGAGTCATTCAGGGACCCCCTACGAGCAGTACTTC
CASSVSHSGTPYEQYF
>.|.|TRBV7-9|TRBJ1-3
TGTGCCAGCAGCTTAGGACAGTCGGCTGGAAACACCATATATTTT
CASSLGQSAGNTIYF
>.|TRBD2|TRBV15|TRBJ2-3
TGTGCCACCAGCAGAGAGGCGGGAGGGCCGGGAGATACGCAGTATTTT
CATSREAGGPGDTQYF
>.|TRBD1|TRBV19|TRBJ1-3
TGTGCCAGTAGTATACGCGGACAGGGTGGTGGAAACACCATATATTTT
CASSIRGQGGGNTIYF
>.|.|TRBV7-6|TRBJ2-7
TGTGCCAGCAGCCAGACGTTGAACTACGAGCAGTACTTC
CASSQTLNYEQYF
>.|TRBD1|TRBV5-6|TRBJ1-2
TGTGCCAGCAGCTTACCGGGACAGGGGAGCTATGGCTACACCTTC
CASSLPGQGSYGYTF
>.|.|TRBV18|TRBJ1-5
TGTGCCAGCTCACCACGGGGTGATCAGCCCCAGCATTTT
CASSPRGDQPQHF
>.|.|TRBV14|TRBJ2-7
TGTGCCAGCAGCCCTCAGAGGGGAGCTGGGTACGAGCAGTACTTC
CASSPQRGAGYEQYF
>.|.|TRBV18|TRBJ1-2
TGTGCCAGCTCTATAAGCCCAGGGAACTATGGCTACACCTTC
CASSISPGNYGYTF
>.|TRBD1|TRBV10-1|TRBJ1-2
TGCGCCAGCAGTGAGTCGCTCGGACAGGGTGTGAATGGCTACACCTTC
CASSESLGQGVNGYTF
>.|TRBD1|TRBV2|TRBJ1-4
TGTGCCAGCTCCCGCCGGGGACAGGGACTTGCAACTAATGAAAAACTGTTTTTT
CASSRRGQGLATNEKLFF
>.|.|TRBV5-1|TRBJ2-1
TGCGCCAGCAGCTTTCCCGGGGAATTGGTTGAGCAGTTCTTC
CASSFPGELVEQFF
>.|.|TRBV6-5|TRBJ2-5
TGTGCCAGCAGTTCCTCCGACTGGATAGAGACCCAGTACTTC
CASSSSDWIETQYF
>.|.|TRBV29-1|TRBJ1-1
TGCAGCGTTGATGAGGGCCAGGGAGGATGGACTGAAGCTTTCTTT
CSVDEGQGGWTEAFF
>.|TRBD2|TRBV5-5|TRBJ2-5
TGTGCCAGCAGTGCTAGCGGTCAAGAGACCCAGTACTTC
CASSASGQETQYF
>.|.|TRBV6-5|TRBJ1-4
TGTGCCAGCAGTTACTCCCCGGGGGGCGAGTATGAAAAACTGTTTTTT
CASSYSPGGEYEKLFF